A single sample gave rise to the 25 T cell receptor beta chains below, sequenced in a study of radiation and T cells in renal cell carcinoma (dated by TCRdb to 2019 to 2021). Sample time point, as interpreted from the label and publication: blood 2 weeks post-SBRT. In light of the paper, this sample's treatment or condition label describes: 15 Gy SBRT to primary tumor, nephrectomy 4 weeks later. The library was built by means of the immunoSEQ multiplex PCR assay. This immuneACCESS table, as held by TCRdb, lists in-frame sequences with V and J called but not all clones. Of the missing ones, under half trace to an unresolved V gene in checked studies; the others have no known cause. This sample is represented by around 80,000 clones; 82% of them were singletons. Of the sample, 5.8% is held by the ten largest clones. Material: blood, obtained from a patient whose treatment included radiotherapy and nephrectomy. These receptors came from a man aged 55 to 70 with renal cell carcinoma.

The CDR3 DNA sequence: TGTGCCAGCAGCTTAGATCCGACCTGGGGTGGCTACACCTTC. Translating it yields CASSLDPTWGGYTF. The chain carries TRBV7-2 and TRBJ1-2, with D uncertain. With 1 base removed from V and 7 bases from J, the gap between germline ends came to 13 bases. This CDR3 has 14 residues. CDR1 and CDR2 from the germline V gene are SGHTA and FQGNSA. Full variable domain (rest looked up from reference TRBV7-2 and TRBJ1-2): GAGVSQSPSNKVTEKGKDVELRCDPISGHTALYWYRQSLGQGLEFLIYFQGNSAPDKSGLPSDRFSAERTGGSVSTLTIQRTQQEDSAVYLCASSLDPTWGGYTFGSGTRLTVV.

J is TRBJ2-7 and V is TRBV27; 7 bases are a match to TRBD1. Germline V gene data show CDR1 as MNHEY and CDR2 as SMNVEV (reference sequence). J was trimmed by 2 bases and V by 6 bases; bases with no gene match: 10. The CDR3 is 15 residues long. The CDR3 DNA is TGTGCCAGCAGGCAAACCTCGGGACAGCCCTACGAGCAGTACTTC. It encodes CASRQTSGQPYEQYF.

This chain joins TRBV5-1 and TRBJ2-1; D may be TRBD1 (5 bases). V lost 0 bases, J lost 9 bases, and 13 bases lay in between. CDR1 is SGHRS and CDR2 is YFSETQ in the germline V gene. This CDR3 region has 14 residues. CDR3 loop: CASSLALGVSEQFF. CDR3 nucleotides: TGCGCCAGCAGCTTGGCCTTAGGGGTCAGTGAGCAGTTCTTC.

V is TRBV11-2 and J is TRBJ2-7, with 7 bases matching TRBD2. Trimming took 3 bases from V and 6 from J; bases not matched to a gene: 8. CDR3 length equals 14 residues. In germline, CDR1 is SGHAT, CDR2 FQNNGV. The CDR3 spells CASSFPETSSEQYF. DNA of the CDR3: TGTGCCAGCAGCTTCCCCGAGACTAGCAGCGAGCAGTACTTC. Complete variable domain (other parts from reference TRBV11-2 and TRBJ2-7): EAGVAQSPRYKIIEKRQSVAFWCNPISGHATLYWYQQILGQGPKLLIQFQNNGVVDDSQLPKDRFSAERLKGVDSTLKIQPAKLEDSAVYLCASSFPETSSEQYFGPGTRLTVT.

This clone was counted between two and nine times. This chain uses TRBV18 with TRBJ2-2; D is ambiguous. Looked up from germline, CDR1 is KGHSH and CDR2 is LQKENI. V was clipped by 1 base and J by 6 bases, with 15 bases between them. This CDR3 is 16 amino acids long. CDR3 sequence: CASSPLGAAPSGELFF. The CDR3 DNA is TGTGCCAGCTCACCACTTGGCGCAGCCCCCTCCGGGGAGCTGTTTTTT.

This clone was recorded once. This chain uses TRBV28 with TRBJ1-5, with D possibly being TRBD1 (5 bases). V lost 4 bases and J lost 1, with 5 bases in between. In germline, CDR1 is MDHEN, CDR2 SYDVKM. The CDR3 has 13 residues. In nucleotides, the CDR3 is TGTGCCAGCAGTTGGACAAGCAATCAGCCCCAGCATTTT. Translating it yields CASSWTSNQPQHF.

This sequence joins TRBV28 and TRBJ2-7; possibly TRBD2 for D (6 bases). This CDR3 contains 14 residues. CDR1 is MDHEN, CDR2 SYDVKM, per germline. With 4 bases removed from V and 7 bases from J, the gap between germline ends came to 17 bases. This chain's CDR3 is CASSSGTAGGEQYF. Here the CDR3 DNA reads TGTGCCAGCAGTTCCGGGACGGCCGGGGGTGAGCAGTACTTC.

The gene calls are TRBV13 and TRBJ2-2; D gene unclear. This CDR3 spans 14 amino acids. V dropped 2 bases and J dropped 7 bases, with 11 bases sitting between them. Germline V lookup: CDR1 PRHDT, CDR2 FYEKMQ (reference sequence). CDR3 sequence reads: CASSLISSDGELFF. In DNA form, the CDR3 reads TGTGCCAGCAGCTTAATTAGCTCAGACGGGGAGCTGTTTTTT.

This clone was seen a handful of times. The gene calls are TRBV29-1 and TRBJ2-5; 13 bases align to TRBD2. This CDR3 has 14 residues. CDR1 and CDR2 (germline): SQVTM, ANQGSEA. With V trimmed by 6 bases and J by 5 bases, 6 bases remained unmatched. CDR3 amino acids: CSVAPTSGRETQYF. In nucleotides, the CDR3 is TGCAGCGTCGCCCCGACTAGCGGGAGGGAGACCCAGTACTTC.

This clone was observed a single time. V gene TRBV6-5 combines with J gene TRBJ2-6; 9 bases are a match to TRBD1. The germline V gene encodes CDR1 MNHEY and CDR2 SVGAGI. With 4 bases clipped from V and 3 bases from J, the junction kept 4 bases outside the gene matches. The CDR3 is made up of 16 amino acids. The CDR3, as DNA: TGTGCCAGCAGTTGGGACAGGGTTGATGGGGCCAACGTCCTGACTTTC. Its translation is CASSWDRVDGANVLTF.

This clone was seen a handful of times. The rearrangement joins TRBV7-8 to TRBJ2-7; the D call may be TRBD1 or TRBD2 (5 bases each). Trimming pared 8 bases from V and 6 bases from J, leaving 17 bases between. Germline assignment: CDR1 SGHVS and CDR2 FQNEAQ. The CDR3 totals 13 residues. CDR3 nucleotide sequence: TGTGCCAGCGGACCGGGACGCCTAGGCGAGCAGTACTTC. This encodes CASGPGRLGEQYF. Looking up the rest from reference TRBV7-8 and TRBJ2-7 gives the full variable domain: GAGVSQSPRYKVAKRGQDVALRCDPISGHVSLFWYQQALGQGPEFLTYFQNEAQLDKSGLPSDRFFAERPEGSVSTLKIQRTQQEDSAVYLCASGPGRLGEQYFGPGTRLTVT.

J is TRBJ2-5 and V is TRBV19, with TRBD2 matching 9 bases. The V segment lost 6 bases and the J segment 5 bases; nucleotides outside the gene matches: 10. The CDR3 length is 15 residues. The germline gives CDR1 LNHDA, CDR2 SQIVND (reference sequence). The CDR3 spells CASSFGGRAWETQYF. The CDR3 DNA reads as TGTGCCAGTAGCTTCGGCGGGAGGGCCTGGGAGACCCAGTACTTC.

The chain couples TRBV18 to TRBJ2-3, with D perhaps matching TRBD1 (5 bases). From germline, CDR1 is KGHSH and CDR2 LQKENI. The CDR3 consists of 15 residues. Between the trimmed V and J ends, which lost 1 base and 4 bases, there was a span of 12 bases. In nucleotides, the CDR3 is TGTGCCAGCTCACCACGGCAGGGTAGGGCAGATACGCAGTATTTT. Amino acids: CASSPRQGRADTQYF.

In its sample, this clone was seen once. The V and J genes are TRBV6-6 and TRBJ2-7, with 10 bases matching TRBD1. CDR3 length: 16 residues. Germline CDR1 MNHNY, CDR2 SVGAGI (reference sequence). Unmatched junction bases numbered 10, after V lost 6 bases and J lost 2 bases. The CDR3 here is CASRHGKTGGAYEQYF. Written as DNA, the CDR3 is TGTGCCAGCAGACACGGGAAGACAGGGGGCGCCTACGAGCAGTACTTC.

This chain links TRBV5-1 with TRBJ2-1, with TRBD2 as a possible D gene (5 bases). With 1 base removed from V and 8 bases from J, the gap between germline ends came to 10 bases. Germline values: CDR1 SGHRS, CDR2 YFSETQ. This CDR3 spans 13 amino acids. CDR3 sequence (DNA): TGCGCCAGCAGCTTGTCCCTAGCCCATGAGCAGTTCTTC. Its protein product is CASSLSLAHEQFF.

The rearrangement joins TRBV30 to TRBJ1-2; no reliable D call. The V gene lost 4 bases and the J gene lost 0 bases, with 6 bases spanning the gap. CDR1 is GTSNPN, CDR2 SVGIG, per germline (reference sequence). The CDR3 consists of 12 residues. CDR3 DNA sequence: TGTGCCTGGACTCCCGCTAACTATGGCTACACCTTC. It encodes CAWTPANYGYTF.

The V gene is TRBV4-3, the J gene TRBJ2-1; D gene uncertain. The V and J ends lost 0 bases and 0 bases respectively, with 6 bases between them. The CDR3 sequence is 15 residues long. CDR1 and CDR2 from the germline V gene are LGHNA and YSLEER. The CDR3 loop reads CASSQEADSYNEQFF. The CDR3 coding sequence is TGCGCCAGCAGCCAAGAGGCGGACTCCTACAATGAGCAGTTCTTC.

The V call is TRBV2, the J call TRBJ2-1; D not resolved. The length of the CDR3 is 13 residues. Looked up from germline, CDR1 is SNHLY and CDR2 is FYNNEI. V shed 8 bases and J shed 5 bases, with 13 bases lying between them. For the CDR3, the DNA is TGTGCCAGCGTAGACTCTTCTAACAATGAGCAGTTCTTC. It is translated as CASVDSSNNEQFF.

Note on this clone: Relative to the germline gene, one junction end is altered; a read error may explain this. V usage is TRBV20-1 and J usage is TRBJ2-7; D gene unclear. This CDR3 is 11 amino acids long. Germline V lookup: CDR1 DFQATT, CDR2 SNEGSKA (reference sequence). As DNA, the CDR3 is TGCAGTGCTAGATCAGACTTCCCCCCGCACTTC. Translation gives CSARSDFPPHF.

This chain uses TRBV10-2 with TRBJ2-3; D not certain. In germline, CDR1 is WSHSY, CDR2 SAAADI. V shed 3 bases and J shed 5 bases, with 3 bases lying between them. The CDR3 runs 11 residues. The CDR3 region is CASSERDTQYF. DNA of the CDR3: TGCGCCAGCAGTGAACGAGATACGCAGTATTTT.

The chain employs TRBV7-9 and TRBJ2-7, with 15 bases fitting TRBD2. Trimming cost V 5 bases and J 0 bases; bases outside gene matches: 5. The length of the CDR3 is 17 residues. The germline V gene has CDR1 SEHNR and CDR2 FQNEAQ (reference sequence). CDR3 bases: TGTGCCAGCAGCCCCGGGACTAGCGGGAGGTTCTCCTACGAGCAGTACTTC. Protein product: CASSPGTSGRFSYEQYF. The full variable domain, its missing parts supplied by reference TRBV7-9 and TRBJ2-7, is DTGVSQNPRHKITKRGQNVTFRCDPISEHNRLYWYRQTLGQGPEFLTYFQNEAQLEKSRLLSDRFSAERPKGSFSTLEIQRTEQGDSAMYLCASSPGTSGRFSYEQYFGPGTRLTVT.

This chain joins TRBV4-1 and TRBJ1-2; perhaps TRBD1 as D (5 bases). The CDR3 totals 14 residues. The V and J ends lost 0 bases and 4 bases respectively, with 9 bases between them. In germline, CDR1 is MGHRA, CDR2 YSYEKL. The CDR3 reads CASSQESGSYGYTF. CDR3 coding DNA: TGCGCCAGCAGCCAAGAATCAGGGAGCTATGGCTACACCTTC.

The chain has TRBV5-1 and TRBJ2-5; D is ambiguous. CDR1 is SGHRS and CDR2 is YFSETQ in the germline V gene. Trimming took off 6 bases at V and 5 bases at J, with 11 bases between the two ends. The length of the CDR3 is 12 residues. The CDR3 DNA reads TGCGCCAGCACCGAGAATGTGGAGACCCAGTACTTC. Translation: CASTENVETQYF.

The chain employs TRBV5-1 and TRBJ2-7, with D hard to call. This CDR3 comprises 16 residues. Per the germline V gene, CDR1 is SGHRS and CDR2 is YFSETQ. Trimming took 0 bases from V and 2 from J, leaving 15 bases between them. The CDR3 sequence: CASSLDGSSHPYEQYF. CDR3 nucleotide sequence: TGCGCCAGCAGCTTGGACGGGTCTAGTCATCCCTACGAGCAGTACTTC. The complete variable domain, with remaining parts taken from reference TRBV5-1 and TRBJ2-7, reads KAGVTQTPRYLIKTRGQQVTLSCSPISGHRSVSWYQQTPGQGLQFLFEYFSETQRNKGNFPGRFSGRQFSNSRSEMNVSTLELGDSALYLCASSLDGSSHPYEQYFGPGTRLTVT.

This chain connects TRBV10-2 to TRBJ1-4; 7 nucleotides line up with TRBD1. V dropped 3 bases and J dropped 0; count of bases not matched to a gene: 4. CDR1 is WSHSY and CDR2 is SAAADI in the germline V gene. The length of the CDR3 is 16 residues. Here the CDR3 DNA reads TGCGCCAGCAGTGACGGCAGGGGGACAACTAATGAAAAACTGTTTTTT. Encoded protein: CASSDGRGTTNEKLFF.